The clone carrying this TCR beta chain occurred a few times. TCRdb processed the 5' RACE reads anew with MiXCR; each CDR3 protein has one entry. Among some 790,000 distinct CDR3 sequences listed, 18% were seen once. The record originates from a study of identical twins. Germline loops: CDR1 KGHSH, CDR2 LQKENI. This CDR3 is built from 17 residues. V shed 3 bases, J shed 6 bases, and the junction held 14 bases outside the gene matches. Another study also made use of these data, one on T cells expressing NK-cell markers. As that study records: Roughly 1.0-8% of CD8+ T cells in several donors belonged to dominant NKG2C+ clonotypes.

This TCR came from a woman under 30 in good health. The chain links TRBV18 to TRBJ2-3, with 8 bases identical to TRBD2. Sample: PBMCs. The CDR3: CASSPTGGGSGMDTQYF. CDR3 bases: TGTGCCAGCTCACCGACCGGCGGGGGGTCCGGGATGGATACGCAGTATTTT.